This is a list of T cell receptor beta chains from one sample in a study of cytomegalovirus exposure and HLA in healthy donors. Profiled with immunoSEQ multiplex PCR; TCRdb holds only in-frame clones, not every one. Among more than 100,000 clones listed, over 70% were seen once. Sequencing was performed on PBMCs. These receptors all come from a middle-aged woman in good health and CMV-seronegative. The CDR3 runs from the conserved cysteine through the conserved F or W. A D gene is named only where the DNA matches it firmly. The size field is filled for only some rows; it gives once, few, many or a size class.

TRBJ1-1 TRBD1 NA TRBV30 CAWSPQGESEAFF TGTGCCTGGAGTCCGCAGGGGGAGAGTGAAGCTTTCTTT
TRBJ2-1 TRBD2 NA TRBV19 CASSIDPPFSGGQYNEQFF TGTGCCAGTAGTATAGATCCCCCTTTTAGCGGGGGGCAGTACAATGAGCAGTTCTTC
TRBJ1-2 TRBD1 NA TRBV19 CVSSRQGDGYTF TGTGTCAGTAGTCGACAGGGTGATGGCTACACCTTC
TRBJ2-3 NA NA TRBV19 CASSIDTVGSTDTQYF TGTGCCAGTAGTATAGACACCGTCGGGAGCACAGATACGCAGTATTTT
TRBJ2-5 TRBD2 NA TRBV2 CASRERGREETQYF TGTGCCAGCAGGGAGCGGGGCCGTGAAGAGACCCAGTACTTC
TRBJ1-6 TRBD1 NA TRBV19 CASSIGTGVSSPLHF TGTGCCAGTAGTATCGGGACAGGGGTTAGTTCACCCCTCCACTTT
TRBJ2-5 TRBD2 few TRBV6-5 CASSYHGTSGAETQYF TGTGCCAGCAGTTACCACGGGACTAGCGGGGCGGAGACCCAGTACTTC
TRBJ1-5 TRBD1 NA TRBV6-5 CASSLGQGTNQPQHF TGTGCCAGCAGTTTGGGACAGGGAACTAATCAGCCCCAGCATTTT
TRBJ2-7 TRBD2 NA TRBV7-2 CASSPGLAGVWDEQYF TGTGCCAGCAGCCCTGGACTAGCGGGAGTCTGGGACGAGCAGTACTTC
TRBJ2-5 TRBD2 NA TRBV4-3 CASSPGAASGSRETQYF TGCGCCAGCAGCCCCGGGGCGGCTAGCGGGAGCAGGGAGACCCAGTACTTC
TRBJ1-1 TRBD1 NA TRBV6-1 CASSEFDRGLNTEAFF TGTGCCAGCAGTGAATTTGACAGGGGGTTGAACACTGAAGCTTTCTTT
TRBJ2-7 TRBD2 NA TRBV5-4 CASSQGRWVAGGHEQYF TGTGCCAGCAGCCAAGGGCGTTGGGTAGCGGGAGGCCACGAGCAGTACTTC
TRBJ2-2 TRBD2 few TRBV9 CASSGRLASGPSNTGELFF TGTGCCAGCAGCGGCCGACTAGCGAGTGGACCGTCGAACACCGGGGAGCTGTTTTTT
TRBJ1-2 NA NA TRBV18 CASSPQENRAYGYTF TGTGCCAGCTCACCACAGGAAAACAGGGCCTATGGCTACACCTTC
TRBJ2-2 TRBD2 NA TRBV9 CASSPGTSEVAGELFF TGTGCCAGCAGCCCCGGGACTAGCGAGGTGGCCGGGGAGCTGTTTTTT
TRBJ2-7 TRBD1 few TRBV27 CASSRGTGGYEQYF TGTGCCAGCAGTCGAGGGACAGGGGGCTACGAGCAGTACTTC
TRBJ2-1 TRBD2 NA TRBV5-4 CASSLGASGYNEQFF TGTGCCAGCAGCTTGGGGGCTAGCGGCTACAATGAGCAGTTCTTC
TRBJ2-7 TRBD1 once TRBV5-1 CASSPSPGQGTSWTYEQYF TGCGCCAGCAGTCCTAGCCCGGGACAGGGAACGTCATGGACCTACGAGCAGTACTTC
TRBJ2-7 NA few TRBV4-3 CASSQGRGIEQYF TGCGCCAGCAGCCAAGGTCGGGGGATCGAGCAGTACTTC
TRBJ2-5 TRBD2 NA TRBV5-4 CASSLPGLAGGRETQYF TGTGCCAGCAGCTTACCAGGACTAGCGGGAGGTCGAGAGACCCAGTACTTC
TRBJ1-4 TRBD1 NA TRBV10-1 CASTGQGAYEKLFF TGCGCCAGCACTGGACAGGGGGCTTATGAAAAACTGTTTTTT
TRBJ2-1 TRBD1 NA TRBV4-3 CASSQDSTTGFYSDEQFF TGCGCCAGCAGCCAAGATTCGACGACAGGGTTTTACTCTGATGAGCAGTTCTTC
TRBJ2-5 TRBD1 NA TRBV28 CASSRDRGRLETQYF TGTGCCAGCAGCCGCGACAGGGGGCGCTTGGAGACCCAGTACTTC
TRBJ2-7 NA NA TRBV30 CAWSVRGSEQYF TGTGCCTGGAGTGTAAGGGGCTCCGAGCAGTACTTC
TRBJ1-2 TRBD1 NA TRBV10-3 CATTGAEVYGYTF TGTGCCACGACAGGGGCGGAGGTCTATGGCTACACCTTC
TRBJ2-2 NA few TRBV23-1 CASSRRSRTASTGELFF TGCGCCAGCAGTCGAAGAAGTCGGACAGCTTCCACCGGGGAGCTGTTTTTT
TRBJ2-5 TRBD2 NA TRBV4-2 CASGSGDQETQYF TGTGCCAGCGGTAGCGGGGACCAAGAGACCCAGTACTTC
TRBJ2-7 TRBD2 NA TRBV6-1 CASWASGGSYEQYF TGTGCCAGCTGGGCTAGCGGGGGATCCTACGAGCAGTACTTC
TRBJ2-1 NA NA TRBV19 CASSKPPDNNEQFF TGTGCCAGTAGTAAGCCACCCGATAACAATGAGCAGTTCTTC
TRBJ1-5 TRBD1 NA TRBV7-2 CASSLGFSSDRVDQPQHF TGTGCCAGCAGCTTAGGCTTTTCCTCGGACAGGGTGGATCAGCCCCAGCATTTT
TRBJ2-7 TRBD1 NA TRBV4-3 CASSQGQGSEQYF TGCGCCAGCAGCCAAGGACAGGGTAGCGAGCAGTACTTC
TRBJ2-7 TRBD1 NA TRBV19 CASRRTGSSEQYF TGTGCCAGTCGACGGACAGGGTCGAGCGAGCAGTACTTC
TRBJ2-5 TRBD1 few TRBV5-1 CASSESLGQGEETQYF TGCGCCAGCAGCGAATCCCTGGGACAGGGGGAAGAGACCCAGTACTTC
TRBJ1-2 NA NA TRBV11-2 CASSLVVGDQGYTF TGTGCCAGCAGCTTAGTCGTAGGGGATCAAGGCTACACCTTC
TRBJ2-1 TRBD2 few TRBV27 CASSKTGTSGRSEQFF TGTGCCAGCAGCAAAACCGGGACTAGCGGGAGAAGTGAGCAGTTCTTC
TRBJ2-5 TRBD1 few TRBV7-2 CASSFRADREETQYF TGTGCCAGCAGCTTTCGAGCGGACAGGGAAGAGACCCAGTACTTC
TRBJ2-7 TRBD2 NA TRBV7-2 CASSLGEREYQYF TGTGCCAGCAGCTTAGGGGAGCGGGAGTATCAGTACTTC
TRBJ1-1 TRBD1 NA TRBV2 CASADRVNTEAFF TGTGCCAGCGCGGACAGGGTGAACACTGAAGCTTTCTTT
TRBJ2-7 TRBD1 NA TRBV7-8 CASSLSSVGGQAFSYEQYF TGTGCCAGCAGCTTATCGAGTGTAGGAGGACAGGCCTTTTCCTACGAGCAGTACTTC
TRBJ1-3 TRBD1 NA TRBV6-1 CASSGQGGNTIYF TGTGCCAGCAGTGGACAGGGAGGAAACACCATATATTTT
TRBJ2-3 TRBD1 NA TRBV9 CASSGTGRLSTDTQYF TGTGCCAGCAGCGGGACAGGGCGGCTGAGCACAGATACGCAGTATTTT
TRBJ2-1 NA NA TRBV27 CASSLSRSPVNEQFF TGTGCCAGCAGCTTATCACGGAGTCCGGTAAATGAGCAGTTCTTC
TRBJ1-1 TRBD1 NA TRBV7-9 CSSSLSGGRDTEAFF TGTTCCAGCAGCTTATCAGGGGGCAGGGACACTGAAGCTTTCTTT
TRBJ2-3 TRBD1 NA TRBV11-1 CATGTEDTDTQYF TGTGCCACCGGGACAGAAGACACAGATACGCAGTATTTT
TRBJ2-3 TRBD2 once TRBV9 CASSVVGGVSTDTQYF TGTGCCAGCAGCGTAGTCGGGGGGGTAAGCACAGATACGCAGTATTTT
TRBJ1-1 NA NA TRBV2 CASRQEMNTEAFF TGTGCCAGCAGACAGGAGATGAACACTGAAGCTTTCTTT
TRBJ2-7 TRBD2 NA TRBV4-3 CASSPVLLAGVEQYF TGCGCCAGCAGCCCGGTTTTACTAGCGGGAGTCGAGCAGTACTTC
TRBJ2-1 TRBD2 NA TRBV5-1 CASSLDAGGSGNEQFF TGCGCCAGCAGCTTGGACGCGGGAGGGTCTGGGAATGAGCAGTTCTTC
TRBJ2-1 TRBD2 few TRBV25-1 CASSEYGGGISDEQFF TGTGCCAGCAGTGAATATGGGGGGGGGATCAGTGATGAGCAGTTCTTC
TRBJ1-1 NA NA TRBV7-2 CASSLALAQSEAFF TGTGCCAGCAGCTTAGCGCTTGCCCAGTCTGAAGCTTTCTTT
TRBJ2-5 NA NA TRBV5-6 CASSLVGELQETQYF TGTGCCAGCAGCTTGGTCGGGGAACTCCAAGAGACCCAGTACTTC
TRBJ2-3 NA NA TRBV11-2 CASSLGSPTGDTQYF TGTGCCAGCAGCTTAGGTTCTCCTACGGGGGATACGCAGTATTTT
TRBJ2-7 NA NA TRBV7-2 CASSSNDRAPTGEQYF TGTGCCAGCAGCTCGAATGACAGAGCCCCGACGGGCGAGCAGTACTTC
TRBJ2-2 NA NA TRBV9 CASSVLGGIHLNTGELFF TGTGCCAGCAGCGTATTGGGGGGAATTCACCTGAACACCGGGGAGCTGTTTTTT
TRBJ2-3 NA NA TRBV6-4 CASSAGSTDTQYF TGTGCCAGCAGTGCGGGTTCTACAGATACGCAGTATTTT